The sequence of this T cell receptor beta chain was determined in a study of T cells in Graves' hyperthyroidism and ophthalmopathy (dated by TCRdb to between 2018 and 2021). Study-wide context: Peripheral blood was collected at initial diagnosis, before any treatment. According to the paper, TCR Vbeta CDR3 sequencing was carried out on 135 peripheral blood samples, which came from more than 40 ophthalmopathy, 75 to 80 hyperthyroidism and roughly 17 progressor patients. The study also compared thyroid tissue and blood T-cell repertoires from five or six Graves' hyperthyroidism patients. After sampling, hyperthyroidism patients received methimazole starting at 30 mg daily, and ophthalmopathy patients received high-dose intravenous methylprednisolone. The approximately 90 discovery patients were randomly split 7:3 into training and test sets. To identify distinguishing TCR V-J signatures, a discovery cohort of 90 to 100 patients was used, comprising fewer than 45 with Graves' ophthalmopathy and around 60 with stable Graves' hyperthyroidism. Whether ophthalmopathy could be predicted prospectively was tested in an independent validation cohort made up of some 20 hyperthyroidism patients plus 17 patients who later progressed to ophthalmopathy. The paper as a whole reports these results and caveats: In validation, the model predicted progression to ophthalmopathy with over 65% sensitivity and around 72% specificity, a median of about 6.7 months before onset. No statistical method was used to fix the sample size in advance, and group allocation was not hidden from the investigators. Blood samples also contained most of the expanded thyroid clonotypes (frequency above 0.001), which suggests that blood repertoires may reflect thyroid immune responses. A model built on a 13 V-J signature distinguished ophthalmopathy from stable hyperthyroidism, reaching 85% to 90% sensitivity and approximately 81% specificity in cross-validation and 80%/75% in testing.

The TCR beta CDR3 regions were amplified from the RNA transcripts. The first round of RT-PCR for the TCR CDR3 was performed with the HTBI primer set and the Qiagen OneStep RT-PCR kit. The libraries were constructed in a second round of multiplex PCR and then size-selected and purified. The libraries were sequenced on an Illumina HiSeq2000 using paired-end 100 bp reads. The authors' analysis ran thus. SOAPnuke was used to process the raw data, with reads discarded if the reads contained adapters or uncalled bases, had a mean Phred below 15, or lacked an exact constant-primer or identifier match. High-quality paired reads were merged with COPE v1.2.5, and unique nucleotide sequences were defined as clonotypes. MiTCR v1.1 was used to align the clonotypes against IMGT TRBV, TRBD and TRBJ reference segments. Only V-J combinations with frequency above 0.0001, covering roughly 99% of repertoires, were analysed. The TCS score was defined as F50 (clonal expansion) divided by E x V (chaos), with BLOSUM62-based TCRdist calculated between CDR3 peptides within each V-J. Welch's t-statistics and random forest reduced around 520 V-J features to 13, which were used in a naive Bayes classifier (R e1071). TCRdb handled the public reads itself, with Q25 trimming in fastp and clone calling in MiXCR, and kept productive beta chains. Every CDR3 protein is listed once, alongside the most common genes and DNA of its rows. TCRdb, not the authors, supplied the V and J calls. The sample yields some 200,000 distinct CDR3 sequences; 15% to 20% were counted once. The ten largest account for 50% of the sample.

Stable Graves' hyperthyroidism was defined as the absence of progression to ophthalmopathy over 18 months of follow-up. The hyperthyroidism patients were between 18 and 65 years old and newly diagnosed, with a disease duration of less than 2 months. The study excluded patients with uncontrolled infections, other autoimmune diseases, pregnancy or lactation. Diagnoses relied on clinical symptoms, serum thyroxine and TRAb, thyroid ultrasound and orbital computed tomography. PBMCs were isolated from about 10 ml of fresh peripheral blood by Ficoll-Paque density gradient centrifugation. Trizol reagent was used to extract total RNA, and RNA quality was then checked on an Agilent 2100 Bioanalyzer. In this sample, this clonotype turned up a few times. Its antigen remains unidentified. No base quality values were provided; no much bigger clone lies one nucleotide off. The CDR3 sequence holds 15 residues, the cysteine and phenylalanine included. The entry retains the CDR3 DNA only, 45 bases that are in frame from base 1. Via the germline V gene, CDR1 is SGDLS and CDR2 YYNGEE. Trimming takes 2 bases off V and 1 base off J; junction bases not matched to a gene: 3.

Sequencing input: blood. The sequence came from a man over 45 with Graves' hyperthyroidism. The V gene is TRBV9 and the J gene is TRBJ2-1; a stretch of 7 junction bases matches TRBD2. CDR3 sequence: CASSVLAASYNEQFF. The DNA sequence follows: TGTGCCAGCAGCGTTCTAGCGGCTTCCTACAATGAGCAGTTCTTC.